The 26 T cell receptor beta chains reported below all come from one sample, sequenced in a study of tumor-infiltrating lymphocytes in primary liver carcinoma. A constant-region primer primed TCR beta cDNA synthesis from about 490 ng of total RNA. For TCR beta, libraries were produced by three nested multiplex PCR rounds using slightly modified ARM-PCR. PCR rounds one and two used TRBV1-TRBV30 forward primers with a C-beta reverse primer for around 9 cycles each. TCRdb reprocessed the multiplex PCR reads via MiXCR and lists one record per CDR3 protein. The table has 100,000 or so distinct CDR3 sequences, roughly four fifths seen once; the top ten hold about 20%. Each 20-30 mg portion of unsorted bulk tissue served as the source for co-extraction of RNA and DNA. Input material: liver tumor tissue from sampling region 3. As for subset: tumor region T3, left-lateral pole. These TCRs come from a man in his forties or fifties with primary liver carcinoma and hepatitis B virus infection.

With regard to this clonotype: At one boundary the junction diverges from the germline segment, which might be a read error. The chain couples TRBV7-8 to TRBJ1-5; the match to TRBD1 covers 8 bases. The CDR3 is made up of 17 amino acids. Germline-derived CDR1 and CDR2 are SGHVS and FQNEAQ. The CDR3 loop is CASSADQGASSTQPQHF. The CDR3 DNA is TGTGCCAGTAGCGCTGACCAGGGGGCATCCAGCACTCAGCCCCAGCATTTT.

The rearrangement joins TRBV4-1 to TRBJ2-1, with D possibly matching TRBD2 (5 bases). V lost 2 bases, J lost 12 bases, and 20 bases lay in between. The CDR3 has 15 residues. Germline-derived CDR1 and CDR2 are MGHRA and YSYEKL. CDR3 in amino acids: CASSQCGLPSDVQFF. The CDR3 DNA reads TGCGCCAGCAGCCAATGTGGACTGCCCAGTGATGTGCAGTTCTTC.

Regarding this clonotype: It is likely a read error, because the conserved phenylalanine at the end of the CDR3 is missing. The DNA is left out, because the CDR3 cannot be placed on it with certainty; the CDR3 is given as TCRdb lists it. CDR3: CASSVPLGTEAFL. The chain uses TRBV12-3 or TRBV12-4 and TRBJ1-1; the D call in the table, TRBD1, was not verified against the DNA. A total of 13 residues make up the CDR3, ends included.

Turning to this clonotype: A junction end diverges from the germline sequence, so it may reflect a read error. This chain joins TRBV6-5 and TRBJ2-4; D tentatively reads TRBD1 or TRBD2 (5 bases each). This CDR3 has 15 residues. In germline, CDR1 is MNHEY, CDR2 SVGAGI. DNA for the CDR3: TGTTCCAGCAGAACCGATTGGGACGGTAAAAACATTCAGTACTTC. As protein: CSSRTDWDGKNIQYF.

Comment on this clonotype: Mismatch with germline at one junction end may stem from a read error. CDR3 protein: CASSYEGAAYNEQPF. For the CDR3, the DNA is TGTGCCAGCAGTTACGAGGGAGCAGCCTACAATGAGCAGCCCTTC. The chain links TRBV6-5 to TRBJ2-1; D is perhaps TRBD2 (5 bases). The germline CDR1 and CDR2 sequences are MNHEY and SVGAGI. The CDR3 length is 15 residues.

Turning to this clonotype: A much larger clone differs from this one at a single base, so this may be a read error. This rearrangement joins TRBV5-1 to TRBJ2-1; a possible D gene is TRBD2 (6 bases). The CDR3 consists of 15 residues. Looked up from germline, CDR1 is SGHRS and CDR2 is YFSETQ. The V and J ends lost 1 base and 2 bases respectively, with 10 bases between them. The chain's CDR3 is CASSLYGSAYNEQFF. The CDR3 DNA reads as TGCGCCAGCAGCTTGTACGGGAGCGCCTACAATGAGCAGTTCTTC.

Concerning this clonotype itself: The junction differs from germline at one of its ends, possibly a read error. The genes are TRBV6-6 and TRBJ2-2; tentative D call: TRBD2 (5 bases). The germline gives CDR1 MNHNY, CDR2 SVGAGI (reference sequence). CDR3 length: 15 residues. CDR3 region: CASTGPAANIGELLF. The CDR3 coding sequence is TGTGCCAGCACTGGTCCGGCGGCTAACATCGGGGAGCTGTTATTT.

J is TRBJ1-6 and V is TRBV12-3 or TRBV12-4, with a possible D match to TRBD1 (6 bases). The CDR3 runs 14 residues. CDR3 region: CANRFGSGDSPLHF. CDR3 DNA sequence: TGTGCTAACAGGTTCGGGTCAGGGGATTCACCCCTCCACTTT.

This clonotype qualifies as medium-sized. The DNA for the CDR3 is TGCGCCAGCAGTTTTGCTCTCGATCAGCCCCAGCATTTT. Amino acid sequence: CASSFALDQPQHF. The chain has TRBV4-1 and TRBJ1-5; D is undetermined. The length of the CDR3 is 13 residues. Germline CDR1 is MGHRA and CDR2 is YSYEKL. Deletions cut 6 bases from V and 5 bases from J, with 11 bases between.

This clonotype came up many times. V is TRBV28 and J is TRBJ2-7; D ambiguous. V lost 1 base to trimming and J lost 0 bases, with 10 bases between them. The CDR3 has 15 amino acids. Per the germline V gene, CDR1 is MDHEN and CDR2 is SYDVKM. CDR3 DNA: TGTGCCAGCAGTTTATCATTGAGTGGCTCCTACGAGCAGTACTTC. Encoded protein: CASSLSLSGSYEQYF.

This rearrangement joins TRBV29-1 to TRBJ2-7, with a tentative D call TRBD2 (5 bases). Trimming cost V 7 bases and J 2 bases, with 24 bases left between them. This CDR3 spans 16 amino acids. CDR1 is SQVTM, CDR2 ANQGSEA, per germline. Written as DNA, the CDR3 is TGCAGCGCCGTGACATCTCGGACTGGCACTCCCTACGAGCAGTACTTC. It codes for CSAVTSRTGTPYEQYF.

As concerns this clonotype: Germline and junction disagree at one end, which may indicate a read error. The chain is built from TRBV6-1 and TRBJ2-1; D is uncertain. Germline CDR1 is MNHNS and CDR2 is SASEGT. The CDR3 sequence is 15 residues long. The CDR3 DNA sequence: TGTGCCAGCTCCTTAGTTAGTACGAGGAACAATGAGCAGTTCTTT. It yields the protein CASSLVSTRNNEQFF.

CDR3 region: CANISITADTQYF. In nucleotides, the CDR3 is TGTGCCAACATCTCCATTACGGCGGATACGCAGTATTTT. This rearrangement joins TRBV11-2 to TRBJ2-3; D remains unclear. CDR1 SGHAT and CDR2 FQNNGV come from the germline V gene. The ends were cut back, 10 bases at V and 6 bases at J, with 17 bases in the middle. This CDR3 region has 13 residues.

The V and J genes are TRBV29-1 and TRBJ2-1; D not certain. The germline CDR1 and CDR2 sequences are SQVTM and ANQGSEA. The CDR3 is 14 residues long. Trimming removed 8 bases from V and 6 bases from J, with 20 bases in between. CDR3 bases: TGCAGCATTGCGGAGACCTTGAACGTCAATGAGCAGTTCTTC. This encodes CSIAETLNVNEQFF.

Turning to this clonotype: The conserved final phenylalanine or tryptophan is absent from the CDR3, which likely points to a read error. The DNA is left out, because the CDR3 cannot be placed on it with certainty; the CDR3 is given as TCRdb lists it. The chain recombines TRBV5-5 with TRBJ2-3; TRBD1 is taken as the D call from the table, unchecked against the DNA. Germline V gives CDR1 SGHKS, CDR2 YYEKEE (reference sequence). From its first to its last residue, the CDR3 has 17 amino acids. The CDR3 loop is CASSLLQGAVRTDTQYS.

Turning to this clonotype: One end of the junction fails to match germline, which may point to a read error. This chain links TRBV24-1 with TRBJ2-3; 7 bases align to TRBD2. Germline values: CDR1 KGHDR, CDR2 SFDVKD. The CDR3 length is 16 residues. CDR3 sequence (DNA): TGTGCCACCAGTGGGAGGGAAACGACTAGCACAGATATGCAGTATTTT. Residues: CATSGRETTSTDMQYF.

The J gene is TRBJ1-2, the V gene TRBV28; D possibly corresponds to TRBD1 (5 bases). The germline V and J ends were trimmed by 5 bases and 4 bases, with 20 bases remaining between them. This CDR3 has 16 residues. Germline V gives CDR1 MDHEN, CDR2 SYDVKM. CDR3 DNA: TGTGCCAGCAGTACACCTCCCGGGTCAGGGACCTATGGCTACACCTTC. It codes for CASSTPPGSGTYGYTF.

The chain joins TRBV12-3 or TRBV12-4 to TRBJ2-7; D ambiguous. The CDR3 totals 13 residues. Trimming took 4 bases from V and 12 from J, leaving 19 bases between them. DNA of the CDR3: TGTGCCAGCAGTTACACCCGTTCCTACGAACGGTACTTC. Translating gives CASSYTRSYERYF.

This clonotype has a count of ten or more. J is TRBJ2-5 and V is TRBV10-3; TRBD1 or TRBD2 may be the D gene (5 bases each). CDR3 length equals 13 residues. V dropped 4 bases and J dropped 5 bases, with 11 bases sitting between them. The germline gives CDR1 ENHRY, CDR2 SYGVKD. DNA of the CDR3: TGTGCCATCAGTGCAGGGACGGAGGAGACCCAGTACTTC. Encoded protein: CAISAGTEETQYF.

The rearrangement links TRBV4-3 to TRBJ1-6; TRBD1 aligns across 10 bases. Germline assignment: CDR1 LGHNA and CDR2 YSLEER. This CDR3 has 16 residues. The CDR3 region is CTSCSWDRGRNSPLHF. CDR3 coding DNA: TGCACTAGCTGCTCCTGGGACAGGGGAAGGAATTCACCCCTCCACTTT.

Notes on this clonotype: The junction does not match germline at one end; this may be a read error. The chain couples TRBV6-2 or TRBV6-3 to TRBJ2-2; possible D gene TRBD1, 6 bases. This CDR3 spans 16 amino acids. The germline gives CDR1 MNHEY, CDR2 SVGEGT. Written as DNA, the CDR3 is TGTGCCAGCAATTACTCGATAGGGACAACCACCAGGGAGCTGTTTTTT. Translated, it gives CASNYSIGTTTRELFF.

Notes on this clonotype: Since the CDR3 does not end with the conserved phenylalanine or tryptophan, this likely comes from a read error. The chain carries TRBV29-1 and TRBJ2-2; maybe TRBD2 (5 bases). The CDR3 length is 15 residues. Germline-derived CDR1 and CDR2 are SQVTM and ANQGSEA. The CDR3 region has the DNA TGCAGCGTTGGGATTAGCGCGGCGAACACCGGGGAACTGTTTCTT. Its protein product is CSVGISAANTGELFL.

As for this clonotype: The junction shows a germline mismatch at one end, possibly a read error. V gene TRBV11-2 combines with J gene TRBJ2-6, with D possibly being TRBD2 (5 bases). Germline loops: CDR1 SGHAT, CDR2 FQNNGV. The CDR3 has 15 residues. DNA of the CDR3: TGCGCCACCCAGCGGCCGCGCTCTGGGATCAAGGTCCTGACTTTC. This sequence encodes CATQRPRSGIKVLTF.

A word on this clonotype: A read error is likely, as this CDR3 ends without the conserved phenylalanine or tryptophan. J is TRBJ2-1 and V is TRBV5-1, with D perhaps matching TRBD2 (6 bases). Trimming removed 8 bases at V and 5 bases at J, with 20 bases between. The V gene's germline CDR1 is SGHRS and CDR2 YFSETQ. CDR3 length: 15 residues. The CDR3 loop is CASSAGLAGNNEQFS. The CDR3, as DNA: TGCGCCAGTAGCGCGGGACTTGCGGGGAACAATGAGCAGTTCTCC.

The sample holds a few counts of this clonotype. A much larger clone lies a single base off, so this may be a read error. This chain's CDR3 is CASSLGSTRSNEQFF. DNA of the CDR3: TGCGCCAGCAGCTTGGGGTCAACAAGGAGCAATGAGCAGTTCTTC. The chain employs TRBV5-1 and TRBJ2-1; D is uncertain. The CDR3 has 15 amino acids. CDR1 is SGHRS, CDR2 YFSETQ, per germline. V lost 0 bases and J 6 bases, leaving 13 bases between the germline ends.

A remark on this clonotype: Likely a read error: the CDR3 ends without its conserved phenylalanine or tryptophan. V gene TRBV4-1 combines with J gene TRBJ1-5, with D unresolved. Per the germline V gene, CDR1 is MGHRA and CDR2 is YSYEKL. The CDR3 consists of 16 residues. The CDR3, as DNA: TGCACCAGCAGCCCCGTTGAGAGGGTTGGCAATCAGCCCCAGCATTAT. This translates into CTSSPVERVGNQPQHY.